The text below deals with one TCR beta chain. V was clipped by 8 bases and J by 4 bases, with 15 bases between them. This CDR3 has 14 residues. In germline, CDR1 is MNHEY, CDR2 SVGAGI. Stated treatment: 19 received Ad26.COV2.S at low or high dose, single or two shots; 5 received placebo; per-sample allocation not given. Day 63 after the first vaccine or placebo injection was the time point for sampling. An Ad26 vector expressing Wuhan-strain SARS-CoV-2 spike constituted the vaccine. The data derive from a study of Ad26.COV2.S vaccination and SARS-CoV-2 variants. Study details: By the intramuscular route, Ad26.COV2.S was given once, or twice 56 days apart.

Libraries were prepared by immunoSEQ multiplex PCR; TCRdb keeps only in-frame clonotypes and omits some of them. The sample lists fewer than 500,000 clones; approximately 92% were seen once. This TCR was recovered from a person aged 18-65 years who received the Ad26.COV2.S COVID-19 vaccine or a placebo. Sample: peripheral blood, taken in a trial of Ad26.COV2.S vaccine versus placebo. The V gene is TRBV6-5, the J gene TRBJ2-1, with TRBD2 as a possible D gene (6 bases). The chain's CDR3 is CASRRDGRYNEQFF. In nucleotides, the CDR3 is TGTGCCAGCCGCCGGGACGGGAGATACAATGAGCAGTTCTTC.